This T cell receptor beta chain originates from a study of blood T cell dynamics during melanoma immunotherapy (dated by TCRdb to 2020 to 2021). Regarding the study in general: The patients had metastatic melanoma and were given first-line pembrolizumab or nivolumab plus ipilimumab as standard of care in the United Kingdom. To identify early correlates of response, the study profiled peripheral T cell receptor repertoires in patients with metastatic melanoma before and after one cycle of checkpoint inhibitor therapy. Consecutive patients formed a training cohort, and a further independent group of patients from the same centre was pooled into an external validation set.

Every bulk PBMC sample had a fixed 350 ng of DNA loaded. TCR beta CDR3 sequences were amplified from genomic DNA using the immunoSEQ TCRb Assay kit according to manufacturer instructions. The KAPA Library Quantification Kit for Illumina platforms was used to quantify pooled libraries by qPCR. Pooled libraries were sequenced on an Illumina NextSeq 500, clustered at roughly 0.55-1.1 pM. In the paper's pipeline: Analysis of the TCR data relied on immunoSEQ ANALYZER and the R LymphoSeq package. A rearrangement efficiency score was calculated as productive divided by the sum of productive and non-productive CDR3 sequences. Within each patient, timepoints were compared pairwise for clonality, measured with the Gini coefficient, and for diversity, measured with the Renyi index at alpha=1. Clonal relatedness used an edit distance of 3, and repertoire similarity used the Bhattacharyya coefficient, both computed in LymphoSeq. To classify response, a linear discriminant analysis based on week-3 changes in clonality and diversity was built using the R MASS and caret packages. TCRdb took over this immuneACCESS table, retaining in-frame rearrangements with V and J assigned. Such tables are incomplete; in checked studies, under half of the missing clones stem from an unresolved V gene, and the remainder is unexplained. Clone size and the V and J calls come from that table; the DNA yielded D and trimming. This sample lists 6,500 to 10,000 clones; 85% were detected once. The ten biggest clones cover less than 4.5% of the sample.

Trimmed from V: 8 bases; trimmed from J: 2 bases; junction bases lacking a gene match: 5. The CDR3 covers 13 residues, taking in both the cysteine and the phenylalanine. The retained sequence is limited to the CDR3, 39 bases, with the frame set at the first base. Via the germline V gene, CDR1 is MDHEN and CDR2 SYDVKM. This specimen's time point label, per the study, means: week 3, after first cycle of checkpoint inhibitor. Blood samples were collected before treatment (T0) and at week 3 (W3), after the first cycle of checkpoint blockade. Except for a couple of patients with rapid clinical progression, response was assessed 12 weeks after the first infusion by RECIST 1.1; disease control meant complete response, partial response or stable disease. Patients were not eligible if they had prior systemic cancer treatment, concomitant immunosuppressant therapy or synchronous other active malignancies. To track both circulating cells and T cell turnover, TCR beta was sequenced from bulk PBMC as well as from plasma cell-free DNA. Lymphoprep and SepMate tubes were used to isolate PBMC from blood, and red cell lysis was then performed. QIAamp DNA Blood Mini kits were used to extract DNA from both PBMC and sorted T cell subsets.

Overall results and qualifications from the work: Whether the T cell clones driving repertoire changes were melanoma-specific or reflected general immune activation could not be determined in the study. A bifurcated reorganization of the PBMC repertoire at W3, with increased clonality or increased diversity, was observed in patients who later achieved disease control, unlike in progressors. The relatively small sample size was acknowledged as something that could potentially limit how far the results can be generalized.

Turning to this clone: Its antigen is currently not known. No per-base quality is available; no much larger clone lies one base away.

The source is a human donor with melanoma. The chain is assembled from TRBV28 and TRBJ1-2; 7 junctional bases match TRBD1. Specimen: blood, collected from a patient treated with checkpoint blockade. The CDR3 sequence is CASGDRVNYGYTF. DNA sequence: TGTGCCAGCGGCGACAGGGTAAACTATGGCTACACCTTC.